The TCR beta chain under discussion was sequenced for a study of blood T cell repertoires in COVID-19. Across the whole study: Sites in the United States, Italy and Spain provided acute and convalescent COVID-19 samples. PBMCs, B-cell-depleted T cells, or T cells provided the cDNA or gDNA that made up the material.

Study processing details: Amplified reference gene primers provided the basis for estimating nucleated cell counts. Generated by immunoSEQ multiplex PCR, the TCRdb table keeps only in-frame clones and is missing some. V, J and clone size reflect that table, while D and trimming were determined from the DNA. The table lists around 84,000 clones, 80% to 90% of them singletons. The length of the CDR3 is 16 residues. The ends lost 5 bases at V and 0 bases at J; junction bases unmatched: 4. The germline V gene encodes CDR1 SGHAT and CDR2 FQDESV (reference sequence). The chain uses TRBV11-1 and TRBJ2-3, with 11 nucleotides matching TRBD1. The sample taken for sequencing was peripheral blood. This sequence was found in a man in his fifties with active COVID-19. The CDR3 DNA reads TGTGCCAGCAGCGGGACAGGGGGTCCTAGCACAGATACGCAGTATTTT. Translation gives CASSGTGGPSTDTQYF.